Following are 9 T cell receptor beta chains from one sample sequenced in a study of blood T cells in healthy people across ages. For the second PCR, which ran for roughly 6 to 11 cycles, a sample-barcoded 5' primer and a J-beta primer mix were used. TCRdb re-called the 5' RACE reads through MiXCR, storing one row per CDR3 protein. Of around 280,000 distinct CDR3 sequences listed, roughly 27% are singletons. The sequencing sample was made of blood. These receptors were collected from a woman aged 65 to 85 in good health.

This clonotype was seen repeatedly, ten times or more. CDR3 region: CASSRTSGSVKETQYF. CDR3 nucleotide sequence: TGTGCCAGCAGTCGGACTAGCGGGAGTGTGAAGGAGACCCAGTACTTC. The rearrangement joins TRBV12-3 or TRBV12-4 to TRBJ2-5; 13 positions match TRBD2. V trimming: 5 bases; J trimming: 5 bases; junction bases outside the gene matches: 8. The CDR3 loop spans 16 amino acids.

This clonotype has only a few counts. The CDR3 here is CASSFTGTHSYEQYF. Written as DNA, the CDR3 is TGTGCCAGCAGCTTCACCGGGACACACTCCTACGAGCAGTACTTC. The genes are TRBV5-8 and TRBJ2-7, with D tentatively TRBD1 (6 bases). The germline V gene encodes CDR1 SGHTS and CDR2 YDEGEE. The CDR3 runs 15 residues. V gave up 2 bases and J gave up 0 bases, with 12 bases separating them.

This chain links TRBV29-1 with TRBJ2-7; no clear D gene. V lost 4 bases, J lost 0 bases, and 10 bases lay in between. The germline V gene encodes CDR1 SQVTM and CDR2 ANQGSEA. This CDR3 region has 13 residues. CDR3 region: CSVVGRVSYEQYF. The CDR3 DNA reads as TGCAGCGTTGTGGGCAGAGTCTCCTACGAGCAGTACTTC.

The V gene is TRBV13, the J gene TRBJ2-7; D tentatively fits TRBD1 or TRBD2 (5 bases each). The end of the DNA is better explained by TRBJ2-1, so the J call may be wrong. Germline loops: CDR1 PRHDT, CDR2 FYEKMQ (reference sequence). This CDR3 has 16 amino acids. CDR3 protein: CASSTTTGTTLNEQFF. CDR3 sequence (DNA): TGTGCCAGCAGCACAACAACCGGGACCACCCTAAATGAGCAGTTCTTC.

V usage is TRBV9 and J usage is TRBJ2-7; D not certain. This CDR3 is built from 15 residues. V lost 4 bases to trimming and J lost 2 bases, with 16 bases between them. CDR1 is SGDLS, CDR2 YYNGEE, per germline. CDR3 coding DNA: TGTGCCAGCAGCCCCCAGCCCGACCGTCCCTACGAGCAGTACTTC. This encodes CASSPQPDRPYEQYF.

This chain connects TRBV5-1 to TRBJ2-1; TRBD1 aligns across 7 bases. The CDR3 is 19 amino acids. Germline-derived CDR1 and CDR2 are SGHRS and YFSETQ. Losses at the gene ends were 3 bases for V and 7 bases for J; bases not matched to a gene: 22. The CDR3 protein is CASSSARGVGRDSRNEQFF. CDR3 in DNA: TGCGCCAGCAGCTCAGCTCGGGGCGTAGGCCGGGACAGTCGAAATGAGCAGTTCTTC.

A few counts support this clonotype. This sequence joins TRBV5-1 and TRBJ2-3, with D maybe TRBD2 (6 bases). From germline, CDR1 is SGHRS and CDR2 YFSETQ. V was trimmed by 6 bases and J by 1 base, leaving 9 bases between them. The CDR3 has 13 residues. For the CDR3, the DNA is TGCGCCAGCACCAGGGAGGGCACAGATACGCAGTATTTT. Translating gives CASTREGTDTQYF.

This clonotype is a singleton in its sample. The chain carries TRBV7-2 and TRBJ2-5, with D tentatively TRBD1 or TRBD2 (6 bases each). Germline CDR1 and CDR2: SGHTA and FQGNSA. The V and J ends lost 11 bases and 1 base respectively, with 14 bases between them. The CDR3 contains 13 residues. The CDR3 region has the DNA TGTGCCTCCCACGGGGGCCCCCAAGAGACCCAGTACTTC. Translating gives CASHGGPQETQYF.

V usage is TRBV12-3 or TRBV12-4 and J usage is TRBJ1-6; D ambiguous. This CDR3 spans 14 amino acids. Between the trimmed V and J ends, which lost 5 bases and 9 bases, there was a span of 14 bases. This CDR3 is CASSTRRESSPLHF. Here the CDR3 DNA reads TGTGCCAGCAGTACTCGAAGAGAGAGTTCACCCCTCCACTTT.